Listed here is a single T cell receptor beta chain. The draw of peripheral blood yielded ten milliliters from each donor. The sample originates from a study of blood T cells in healthy people across ages. Study context: The capture of about one barcoded beta molecule per two T cells was achieved by template switching.

A second 7 to 11 cycle PCR used barcoded and J-beta primers. Each CDR3 protein is one row after TCRdb ran MiXCR on the 5' RACE reads. This sample carries 550,000 to 750,000 distinct CDR3 sequences, 20% to 25% of them seen once, and the ten largest clones take approximately 3.6%. The CDR3 is 15 residues long. CDR1 and CDR2 (germline): MNHEY, SMNVEV (reference sequence). The V call is TRBV27, the J call TRBJ2-5; D is uncertain. The J call may not be correct, given that the DNA end is closer to TRBJ2-1. This clonotype was obtained from a man in his 70s in good health. Sequencing was carried out using blood. Here the CDR3 reads CASSCSQSSYNEQFF. CDR3 in DNA: TGTGCCAGCAGTTGTAGCCAATCATCATACAATGAGCAGTTCTTC.